The rows below give T cell receptor beta chains drawn from one sample of a study of control samples from healthy donors and cancer patients. The repertoire was sequenced with immunoSEQ multiplex PCR; TCRdb's copy has only in-frame clones and lacks some. In the table there are approximately 190,000 clones, 90% to 95% of which are singletons. Sequencing was performed on blood. The receptors were gathered from a man younger than 40 in good health. CDR3s include the opening cysteine and the closing phenylalanine or tryptophan. The D gene is left open where the match is weak. Size is stated for part of the rows, as once, few or many counts, or as a class when the clone is expanded.

TRBJ1-6,TRBD1,TRBV6-4,.,TGTGCCAGCAGTGCCCCCCGAGACAGGGTTGAGTCACCCCTCCACTTT,CASSAPRDRVESPLHF
TRBJ1-3,.,TRBV19,.,TGTGCCAGTAGTATTAAACAGGGAGCTGGAAACACCATATATTTT,CASSIKQGAGNTIYF
TRBJ1-5,.,TRBV15,once,TGTGCCACCAGCAACGGGCAGGGAGGCCAGCCCCAGCATTTT,CATSNGQGGQPQHF
TRBJ1-2,.,TRBV18,.,TGTGCCAGCTCACCACCGGAGTCTACCGTCTATGGCTACACCTTC,CASSPPESTVYGYTF
TRBJ2-1,.,TRBV5-1,.,TGCGCCAGCAGCTTGCCCATTCGGGGAGATGAGCAGTTCTTC,CASSLPIRGDEQFF
TRBJ2-5,.,TRBV19,.,TGTGCCACCCGCCCCCTGGGGACCAGAGAGACCCAGTACTTC,CATRPLGTRETQYF
TRBJ2-3,TRBD2,TRBV6-4,once,TGTGCCAGCAGTGCCCTGGGTGCGGGGGAAGGAGGAGATACGCAGTATTTT,CASSALGAGEGGDTQYF
TRBJ1-2,.,TRBV6-5,once,TGTGCCAGCAGTTACGATACTCTTCCCCGGGGCTACACCTTC,CASSYDTLPRGYTF
TRBJ2-5,.,TRBV19,.,TGTGCCAGTAGTATTGGGGGGGCGGAGACCCAGTACTTC,CASSIGGAETQYF
TRBJ2-7,.,TRBV11-3,once,TGTGCCAGCAGCTTAGCAGGGGGGACTAGTCAGCAGTACTTC,CASSLAGGTSQQYF
TRBJ2-3,.,TRBV7-2,.,TGTGCCAGCAGCCCGACTGGCCTGACAGCAGATACGCAGTATTTT,CASSPTGLTADTQYF
TRBJ1-2,TRBD1,TRBV11-2,.,TGTGCCAGCAGCTTCGGACAGGGGTATGGCTACACCTTC,CASSFGQGYGYTF
TRBJ1-2,TRBD1,TRBV4-1,.,TGCGCCAGCAGCCAAGACAGGGGGCTCGCCTATGGCTACACCTTC,CASSQDRGLAYGYTF
TRBJ1-2,.,TRBV24-1,.,TGTGCCACCAGTGATTCACCCGGGCCAATCTATGGCTACACCTTC,CATSDSPGPIYGYTF
TRBJ2-1,.,TRBV23-1,.,TGCGCCAGCAGTCTCCCACTAGCTACTAATGAGCAGTTCTTC,CASSLPLATNEQFF
TRBJ1-1,.,TRBV30,.,TGTGCCTGGAGTCCCCGGGGGGGGTTGGTGAACACTGAAGCTTTCTTT,CAWSPRGGLVNTEAFF
TRBJ1-6,.,TRBV19,.,TGTGCCAGTAGTGAAAAGGGCCCACCGTCGAATTCACCCCTCCACTTT,CASSEKGPPSNSPLHF
TRBJ1-4,TRBD1,TRBV11-2,.,TGTGCCAGCAGCTTTAACAGGGGGCCTGCTGAAAAACTGTTTTTT,CASSFNRGPAEKLFF
TRBJ2-7,TRBD1,TRBV29-1,.,TGCAGCGCACCGACAGGGATAGAGCAGTACTTC,CSAPTGIEQYF
TRBJ2-7,.,TRBV6-5,.,TGTGCCAGCAGTTCAACTGGCTCCTACGAGCAGTACTTC,CASSSTGSYEQYF
TRBJ1-1,.,TRBV30,.,TGTGCCTGGACTCGTCCAGGGGCTAGAGACACTGAAGCTTTCTTT,CAWTRPGARDTEAFF
TRBJ1-2,.,TRBV12-3/TRBV12-4,.,TGTGCCAGCAGTCTGAACCAGGGTGGCTACACCTTC,CASSLNQGGYTF
TRBJ1-1,.,TRBV18,.,TGTGCCAGCTCCGGGATGAACACTGAAGCTTTCTTT,CASSGMNTEAFF
TRBJ1-5,TRBD1,TRBV14,.,TGTGCCAGCAGCCAAGCCCCGGGACAGGGGCCGAATCAGCCCCAGCATTTT,CASSQAPGQGPNQPQHF
TRBJ2-1,TRBD1,TRBV29-1,.,TGCAGCGTTGAGGACAGGGTCACTGAGCAGTTCTTC,CSVEDRVTEQFF
TRBJ2-2,.,TRBV7-3,.,TGTGCCAGCAGCTCTAGGGCAGAGCCTACCGGGGAGCTGTTTTTT,CASSSRAEPTGELFF
TRBJ2-2,.,TRBV6-4,.,TGTGCCAGCAGTGATCAACGAGCTGGGGAGCTGTTTTTT,CASSDQRAGELFF
TRBJ2-5,.,TRBV11-2,.,TGTGCCAGCAGCTTAGGCAGTTACCAAGAGACCCAGTACTTC,CASSLGSYQETQYF
TRBJ1-1,.,TRBV7-6,.,TGTGCCAGCAGCTTAGTCAGCGGTGGGTCCACTGAAGCTTTCTTT,CASSLVSGGSTEAFF
TRBJ2-1,.,TRBV3-1/TRBV3-2,once,TGTGCCAGCAGCCCCTCCCAGGGGCCGGTCGACAATGAGCAGTTCTTC,CASSPSQGPVDNEQFF
TRBJ1-6,TRBD1,TRBV27,once,TGTGCCAGCAGTCCCCAGGGGGGAAGTGCGGCCCGACTCCACTTT,CASSPQGGSAARLHF
TRBJ1-2,.,TRBV5-4,.,TGTGCCAGCAGCTTGGAGGCCAGAGACTATGGCTACACCTTC,CASSLEARDYGYTF
TRBJ2-6,TRBD2,TRBV2,.,TGTGCCAGCAGCGGACTAGACTCTGGGGCCAACGTCCTGACTTTC,CASSGLDSGANVLTF
TRBJ1-5,.,TRBV10-2,.,TGCGCCAGCAGTGACACCGCGCAGTATAGCAATCAGCCCCAGCATTTT,CASSDTAQYSNQPQHF
TRBJ1-6,.,TRBV6-5,.,TGTGCCAGCAGTTACAGGGCATTGGATAATTCACCCCTCCACTTT,CASSYRALDNSPLHF
TRBJ1-4,TRBD1,TRBV30,.,TGTGCCTGGAGCGATACAGGGGGCGGTGGTGAAAAACTGTTTTTT,CAWSDTGGGGEKLFF